These T cell receptor beta chains were read from a single sample in a study of shared clonotypes between healthy human individuals. The protocol was immunoSEQ multiplex PCR, while the TCRdb copy is restricted to in-frame clones and leaves out a portion. The repertoire holds fewer than 800,000 clones, with 92% as singletons. Sequencing was done on a sample of naive CD8+ T cells sorted from blood. These receptors were collected from a man aged 30 to 45 in good health. CDR3s include the opening cysteine and the closing phenylalanine or tryptophan. A D gene is named only where the DNA matches it firmly. Clone size is shown for a subset of rows, as once, few, many or a class of expanded clone.

v_gene	d_gene	abundance	j_gene	CDR3aa	CDR3nt
TRBV10-3	NA	NA	TRBJ1-5	CAISDFGQAANQPQHF	TGTGCCATCAGTGACTTCGGGCAGGCTGCTAATCAGCCCCAGCATTTT
TRBV2	NA	NA	TRBJ1-1	CASTWGGTVEAFF	TGTGCCAGCACCTGGGGGGGAACAGTTGAAGCTTTCTTT
TRBV7-2	TRBD2	NA	TRBJ2-7	CASSYGLAGASQYEQYF	TGTGCCAGCAGCTACGGACTAGCGGGAGCAAGTCAATACGAGCAGTACTTC
TRBV5-1	NA	NA	TRBJ1-1	CASRGNMAFF	TGCGCCAGCAGAGGCAACATGGCTTTCTTT
TRBV4-2	NA	NA	TRBJ2-5	CASSQDVRETQYF	TGTGCCAGCAGCCAAGATGTAAGAGAGACCCAGTACTTC
TRBV7-8	TRBD2	NA	TRBJ2-5	CASSLLAGRQETQYF	TGTGCCAGCAGCTTACTAGCGGGTAGGCAAGAGACCCAGTACTTC
TRBV2	NA	NA	TRBJ1-1	CASSAQNEAFF	TGTGCCAGCAGTGCACAGAATGAAGCTTTCTTT
TRBV27	TRBD2	NA	TRBJ2-3	CASSPRFSGDPDTQYF	TGTGCCAGCAGTCCCCGTTTTAGCGGGGACCCTGATACGCAGTATTTT
TRBV5-4	TRBD2	NA	TRBJ2-1	CASSPNPIAGGPSYNEQFF	TGTGCCAGCAGCCCTAATCCTATAGCGGGAGGGCCTTCCTACAATGAGCAGTTCTTC
TRBV6-5	TRBD1	few	TRBJ2-2	CASSPQTGGMGELFF	TGTGCCAGCAGTCCGCAGACAGGGGGAATGGGGGAGCTGTTTTTT
TRBV7-9	NA	many	TRBJ2-7	CASSLAGVHYEQYF	TGTGCCAGCAGCTTAGCGGGGGTGCACTACGAGCAGTACTTC
TRBV28	NA	NA	TRBJ2-5	CASKGGWETQYF	TGTGCCAGCAAAGGGGGATGGGAGACCCAGTACTTC
TRBV27	NA	NA	TRBJ2-1	CASGLVGEHEQFF	TGTGCCAGCGGGTTAGTGGGGGAACATGAGCAGTTCTTC
TRBV10-3	TRBD1	NA	TRBJ2-4	CASRPGQGVLDIQYF	TGTGCCTCGAGACCGGGACAGGGAGTTTTGGACATTCAGTACTTC
TRBV7-2	NA	NA	TRBJ2-5	CASSLGWETQYF	TGTGCCAGCAGCCTAGGTTGGGAGACCCAGTACTTC
TRBV7-9	NA	NA	TRBJ2-1	CASSSPSVADEQFF	TGTGCCAGCAGCTCCCCCTCCGTGGCGGATGAGCAGTTCTTC
TRBV10-3	TRBD1	NA	TRBJ2-1	CAISDRTGVYNEQFF	TGTGCCATCAGTGACAGGACAGGGGTTTACAATGAGCAGTTCTTC
TRBV7-8	NA	NA	TRBJ2-3	CASSLKLSRGPGDWAFTDTQYF	TGTGCCAGCAGCTTAAAGCTGTCCCGAGGGCCGGGAGACTGGGCTTTCACAGATACGCAGTATTTT
TRBV29-1	NA	NA	TRBJ1-2	CSVCLAQTNYGYTF	TGCAGCGTCTGTCTCGCACAGACTAACTATGGCTACACCTTC
TRBV11-2	NA	NA	TRBJ2-5	CASSPSGGGETQYF	TGTGCCAGCAGCCCCTCGGGTGGCGGGGAGACCCAGTACTTC
TRBV6-6	NA	NA	TRBJ2-1	CASTGRLERDNEQFF	TGTGCCAGCACTGGCCGACTAGAGCGGGACAATGAGCAGTTCTTC
TRBV11-1	NA	NA	TRBJ1-1	CASKSREATEAFF	TGTGCCAGCAAATCCAGGGAGGCCACTGAAGCTTTCTTT
TRBV10-3	NA	NA	TRBJ2-7	CAISESKGEQQYF	TGTGCCATCAGTGAGTCGAAGGGGGAGCAGCAGTACTTC
TRBV11-2	TRBD2	once	TRBJ2-7	CASQGGYEQYF	TGTGCCAGCCAGGGAGGGTACGAGCAGTACTTC
TRBV15	TRBD1	NA	TRBJ2-5	CATTLDREETQYF	TGTGCCACCACCCTGGACAGGGAAGAGACCCAGTACTTC
TRBV9	NA	NA	TRBJ1-5	CASSKEANSNQPQHF	TGTGCCAGCAGCAAAGAGGCTAATAGCAATCAGCCCCAGCATTTT
TRBV27	TRBD1	NA	TRBJ2-2	CASSLIGTGYTGELFF	TGTGCCAGCAGTTTAATCGGGACAGGATACACCGGGGAGCTGTTTTTT
TRBV7-2	NA	NA	TRBJ1-2	CASSLAQDSFEIYGYTF	TGTGCCAGCAGCTTAGCCCAGGACTCCTTCGAGATCTATGGCTACACCTTC
TRBV7-9	NA	NA	TRBJ2-5	CASSFLSMGRETQYF	TGTGCCAGCAGCTTCCTTTCTATGGGACGGGAGACCCAGTACTTC
TRBV11-3	NA	NA	TRBJ2-3	CASSLHQAEPTDTQYF	TGTGCCAGCAGCCTACATCAAGCGGAGCCCACAGATACGCAGTATTTT
TRBV29-1	NA	NA	TRBJ2-2	CSVMPEIPDNTGELFF	TGCAGCGTGATGCCCGAGATCCCCGATAACACCGGGGAGCTGTTTTTT
TRBV2	TRBD1	NA	TRBJ2-1	CARADRGINNEQFF	TGTGCCAGAGCTGACAGGGGCATTAACAATGAGCAGTTCTTC
TRBV15	NA	NA	TRBJ1-5	CATSREKTSNQPQHF	TGTGCCACCAGCAGAGAGAAAACTAGCAATCAGCCCCAGCATTTT
TRBV7-9	NA	NA	TRBJ2-2	CASSQGAANTGELFF	TGTGCCAGCAGTCAAGGGGCAGCTAACACCGGGGAGCTGTTTTTT
TRBV29-1	TRBD2	NA	TRBJ2-7	CSATLAGEESYEQYF	TGCAGCGCCACGCTGGCGGGGGAGGAATCCTACGAGCAGTACTTC
TRBV7-9	TRBD1	NA	TRBJ2-7	CASSSAGGYEQYF	TGTGCCAGCAGCTCCGCAGGGGGCTACGAGCAGTACTTC
TRBV19	NA	NA	TRBJ2-3	CASASEGRFADTQYF	TGTGCCAGTGCTAGTGAAGGGAGGTTCGCAGATACGCAGTATTTT
TRBV7-9	TRBD2	NA	TRBJ2-1	CASSPILASQQRGEQFF	TGTGCCAGCAGCCCTATACTAGCGTCACAACAAAGGGGTGAGCAGTTCTTC
TRBV4-3	NA	NA	TRBJ2-3	CASSSALADTQYF	TGCGCCAGCAGCTCCGCATTAGCGGATACGCAGTATTTT
TRBV5-5	NA	NA	TRBJ2-5	CASSLGELDQRETQYF	TGTGCCAGCAGCTTGGGGGAGCTCGATCAGCGAGAGACCCAGTACTTC
TRBV29-1	NA	NA	TRBJ2-2	CSVTGNANTGELFF	TGCAGCGTCACAGGGAACGCGAACACCGGGGAGCTGTTTTTT
TRBV7-2	TRBD2	NA	TRBJ2-1	CASRLAGDSYNEQFF	TGTGCCAGCAGACTAGCGGGAGATTCCTACAATGAGCAGTTCTTC
TRBV7-3	NA	NA	TRBJ2-5	CASSTLPQETQYF	TGTGCCAGCAGCACTCTCCCCCAAGAGACCCAGTACTTC
TRBV4-1	TRBD1	NA	TRBJ2-1	CASSPLVDRVNEQFF	TGCGCCAGCAGCCCTCTGGTCGACAGGGTCAATGAGCAGTTCTTC
TRBV11-2	TRBD1	NA	TRBJ1-1	CASSQTGIMNTEAFF	TGTGCCAGCAGCCAGACAGGGATTATGAACACTGAAGCTTTCTTT
TRBV27	TRBD1	NA	TRBJ2-7	CASSPTGDLAYEQYF	TGTGCCAGCAGTCCAACAGGGGACCTTGCCTACGAGCAGTACTTC
TRBV5-1	NA	NA	TRBJ2-2	CASSLEGGTGELFF	TGCGCCAGCAGCTTGGAGGGCGGCACCGGGGAGCTGTTTTTT
TRBV4-1	TRBD1	NA	TRBJ2-7	CASSTRQGPEAEQYF	TGCGCCAGCAGCACCCGACAGGGCCCGGAGGCCGAGCAGTACTTC
TRBV27	NA	NA	TRBJ1-3	CASSTSPGGNTIYF	TGTGCCAGCAGTACTTCACCCGGGGGGAACACCATATATTTT
TRBV7-9	NA	NA	TRBJ1-2	CASSRFSPLTGYTF	TGTGCCAGCAGCAGGTTTTCGCCCTTAACTGGCTACACCTTC
TRBV27	NA	NA	TRBJ1-5	CASSPRGARGNQPQHF	TGTGCCAGCAGCCCAAGAGGAGCAAGGGGCAATCAGCCCCAGCATTTT